A single sample gave rise to the 3 T cell receptor beta chains below, sequenced in a study of T cell changes during pregnancy in multiple sclerosis. Profiled with immunoSEQ multiplex PCR; TCRdb holds only in-frame clones, not every one. The repertoire consists of more than 40,000 clones, with 92% occurring once and the leading ten covering around 0.61%. The sample here was CD4+ T cells from peripheral blood mononuclear cells, taken in the third trimester of pregnancy. These receptors originate from a female donor with multiple sclerosis, enrolled in a pregnancy study.

The CDR3 region is CASSDTSRSYNEQFF. In DNA form, the CDR3 reads TGTGCCAGTAGTGATACTAGCAGGTCCTACAATGAGCAGTTCTTC. The chain is built from TRBV19 and TRBJ2-1, with a weak D call TRBD2 (6 bases). This CDR3 comprises 15 residues. Germline V lookup: CDR1 LNHDA, CDR2 SQIVND (reference sequence). V was pared by 5 bases and J by 1 base, with 12 bases between.

This chain links TRBV5-1 with TRBJ1-4; 8 bases match TRBD1. The germline gives CDR1 SGHRS, CDR2 YFSETQ. The CDR3 has 20 amino acids. Germline trimming cut 0 bases from V and 0 bases from J; bases unmatched to any gene: 13. CDR3 residues: CASSLAGTGPDLSTNEKLFF. The CDR3 nucleotides are TGCGCCAGCAGCTTGGCCGGGACAGGCCCCGACCTTTCAACTAATGAAAAACTGTTTTTT.

This chain links TRBV19 with TRBJ2-1; possible D gene TRBD1, 6 bases. Looked up from germline, CDR1 is LNHDA and CDR2 is SQIVND (reference sequence). Deletions cut 2 bases from V and 8 bases from J, with 16 bases between. The CDR3 contains 15 residues. CDR3 nucleotide sequence: TGTGCCAGTAGTATACCAGGGGACGCCAGGGATGAGCAGTTCTTC. Its protein product is CASSIPGDARDEQFF. Full variable domain (remainder filled in from reference TRBV19 and TRBJ2-1): DGGITQSPKYLFRKEGQNVTLSCEQNLNHDAMYWYRQDPGQGLRLIYYSQIVNDFQKGDIAEGYSVSREKKESFPLTVTSAQKNPTAFYLCASSIPGDARDEQFFGPGTRLTVL.